This T cell receptor (beta chain) was captured by sequencing in a study of monozygotic twins with inflammatory bowel disease. Study-level results: Reduced clonotype sharing with other individuals was observed in IBD patients relative to healthy twins, especially with disease activity. Added variability in patient repertoires may stem from differing immunosuppressive treatments.

Starting material for each TCR library was about 3,500 ng of total RNA. Eight reactions per sample, run separately, yielded cDNA. TCRdb reprocessed the 5' RACE reads; each CDR3 protein has one entry and no DNA is given. The sample table includes about 210,000 distinct CDR3 sequences. Germline V gene lookup returns CDR1 MNHEY and CDR2 SVGAGI. The CDR3 has 11 residues. Worth noting for this clonotype: Its antigen is unidentified.

This chain links TRBV6-5 with TRBJ2-7; lacking DNA, the TRBD1 call made by TCRdb goes unchecked. Sequenced sample: blood. The clonotype comes from a human donor with ulcerative colitis or Crohn's disease, or a healthy co-twin of an affected twin (not recorded which). The CDR3 sequence: CASGQAYEQYF.